The clone carrying this T cell receptor beta chain was counted a few times. Its antigen is undetermined. This specimen comes from a study of Ad26.COV2.S vaccination and SARS-CoV-2 variants. Germline loops: CDR1 SQVTM, CDR2 ANQGSEA. With 5 bases removed from V and 1 base from J, the gap between germline ends came to 9 bases. CDR3 length equals 14 residues. General observations from the study: After vaccination, reports described spike-specific CD8+ and CD4+ T cell responses as showing substantial breadth. Possibly, TCR breadth and depth analyses underestimated total T cell responses. Vaccinees showed greater spike-specific TCR breadth than placebo recipients. Placebo and vaccine recipients had non-spike TCR breadth that was similar.

Libraries were prepared by immunoSEQ multiplex PCR; TCRdb keeps only in-frame clonotypes and omits some of them. The sample consists of under 95,000 clones, approximately 81% of them appearing once. Here the sequenced sample was peripheral blood, taken after recovery from COVID-19. The chain couples TRBV29-1 to TRBJ2-6; the D gene is possibly TRBD2 (7 bases). The sequence derives from a human donor who had recovered from COVID-19. The DNA for the CDR3 is TGCAGCGTTCGGGGGGCGTCTGGGGCCAACGTCCTGACTTTC. Translation gives CSVRGASGANVLTF.